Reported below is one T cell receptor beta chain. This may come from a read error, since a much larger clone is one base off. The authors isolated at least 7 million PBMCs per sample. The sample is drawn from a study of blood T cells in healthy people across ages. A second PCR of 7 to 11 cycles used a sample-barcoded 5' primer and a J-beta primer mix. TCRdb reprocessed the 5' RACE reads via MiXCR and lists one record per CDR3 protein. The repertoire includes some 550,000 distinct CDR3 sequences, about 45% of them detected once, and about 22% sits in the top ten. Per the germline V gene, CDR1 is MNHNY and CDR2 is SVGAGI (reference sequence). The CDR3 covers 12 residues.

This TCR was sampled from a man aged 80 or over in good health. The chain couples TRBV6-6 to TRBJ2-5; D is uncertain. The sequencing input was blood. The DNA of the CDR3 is TGTGCCAGCAGGTACTCTGCGGTGACCCAGTACTTC. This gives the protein CASRYSAVTQYF.